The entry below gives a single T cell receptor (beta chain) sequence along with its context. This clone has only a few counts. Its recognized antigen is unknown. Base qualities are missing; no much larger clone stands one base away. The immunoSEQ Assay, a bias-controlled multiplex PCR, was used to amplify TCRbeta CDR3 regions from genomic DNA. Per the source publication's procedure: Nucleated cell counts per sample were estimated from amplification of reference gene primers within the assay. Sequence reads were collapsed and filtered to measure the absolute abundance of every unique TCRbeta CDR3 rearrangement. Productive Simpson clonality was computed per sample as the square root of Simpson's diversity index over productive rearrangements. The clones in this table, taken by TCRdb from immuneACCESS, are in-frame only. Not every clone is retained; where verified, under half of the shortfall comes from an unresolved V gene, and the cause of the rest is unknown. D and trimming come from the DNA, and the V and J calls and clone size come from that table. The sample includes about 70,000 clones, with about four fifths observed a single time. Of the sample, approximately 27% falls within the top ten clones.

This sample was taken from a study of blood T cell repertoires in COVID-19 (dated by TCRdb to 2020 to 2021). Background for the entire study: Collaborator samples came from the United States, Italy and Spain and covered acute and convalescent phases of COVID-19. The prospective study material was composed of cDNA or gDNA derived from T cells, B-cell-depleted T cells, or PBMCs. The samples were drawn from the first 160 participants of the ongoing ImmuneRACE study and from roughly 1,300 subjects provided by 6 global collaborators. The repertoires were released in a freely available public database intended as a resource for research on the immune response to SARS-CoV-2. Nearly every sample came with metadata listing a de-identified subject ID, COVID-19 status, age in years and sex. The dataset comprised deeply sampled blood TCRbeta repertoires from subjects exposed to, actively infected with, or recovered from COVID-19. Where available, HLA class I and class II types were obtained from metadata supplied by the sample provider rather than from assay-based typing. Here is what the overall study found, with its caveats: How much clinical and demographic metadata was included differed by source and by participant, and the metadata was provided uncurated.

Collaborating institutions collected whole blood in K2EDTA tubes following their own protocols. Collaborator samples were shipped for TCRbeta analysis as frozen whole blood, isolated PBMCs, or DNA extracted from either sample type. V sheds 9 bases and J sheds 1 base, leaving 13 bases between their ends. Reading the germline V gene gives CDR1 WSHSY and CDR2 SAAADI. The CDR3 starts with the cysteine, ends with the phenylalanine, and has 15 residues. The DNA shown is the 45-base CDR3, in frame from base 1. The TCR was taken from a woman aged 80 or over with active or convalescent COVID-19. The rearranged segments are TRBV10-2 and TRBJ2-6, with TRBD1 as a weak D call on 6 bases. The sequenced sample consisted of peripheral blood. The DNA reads TGCGCCAGTGGTGGGACACCGTCTGGGGCCAACGTCCTGACTTTC. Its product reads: CASGGTPSGANVLTF.